The 10 T cell receptor beta chains listed next were all sequenced from one sample in a study of blood T cells in healthy people across ages (dated by TCRdb to the mid-2010s). The method behind the library was 5' RACE. Data came from an Illumina HiSeq 2500. A second PCR of roughly 7 to 11 cycles was performed with a sample-barcoded 5' primer and a J-beta primer mix. TCRdb reworked the public reads: Q25 trimming with fastp, MiXCR clone assembly, productive beta chains retained. Rows are unified per CDR3 protein, each entry keeping the most common DNA and genes. The sample contains about 1,500,000 distinct CDR3 sequences, 28% of them found a single time. The top ten hold 7.7% of the sample. Material: blood. The receptors shown here come from a woman aged 30 to 39 in good health.

This clonotype occurred many times. This rearrangement joins TRBV18 to TRBJ2-7, with 10 bases aligning to TRBD1. This CDR3 region has 14 residues. V was pared by 4 bases and J by 7 bases, with 7 bases of the junction left unmatched. CDR1 is KGHSH and CDR2 is LQKENI in the germline V gene. CDR3 loop: CASSRDRGAREQYF. DNA for the CDR3: TGTGCCAGCTCACGGGACAGGGGAGCCCGGGAGCAGTACTTC.

CDR3: CATSRGRTGSSYEQYF. In nucleotides, the CDR3 is TGTGCCACCAGCAGAGGAAGGACAGGTAGCTCCTACGAGCAGTACTTC. J is TRBJ2-7 and V is TRBV15; 7 bases line up with TRBD1. Germline V CDR1 and CDR2: LNHNV, YYDKDF (reference sequence). V lost 1 base, J lost 0 bases, and 6 bases stayed unmatched. The CDR3 contains 16 residues.

In this sample, this clonotype turned up a few times. J is TRBJ1-4 and V is TRBV20-1; 8 bases match TRBD1. The V gene's germline CDR1 is DFQATT and CDR2 SNEGSKA (reference sequence). This CDR3 spans 13 amino acids. The V and J ends lost 4 bases and 8 bases, in that order; junction bases with no gene match: 6. CDR3 nucleotide sequence: TGCAGTGCTATGACAGGGGAAGGGGAAAAACTGTTTTTT. Its protein is CSAMTGEGEKLFF.

This clonotype has only one observation. A read error may be the cause here, since a much bigger clone is one base away. V is TRBV20-1 and J is TRBJ1-2, with 9 bases lining up with TRBD1. The CDR3 covers 13 residues. Germline-derived CDR1 and CDR2 are DFQATT and SNEGSKA (reference sequence). The CDR3 sequence: CGATGTGSGGYTF. The CDR3 DNA sequence: TGCGGTGCTACCGGGACAGGGAGCGGCGGCTACACCTTC.

For the CDR3, the DNA is TGTGCCAGCAGCTCCAGGGGTCACGGGGAGCTGTTTTTT. Its protein product is CASSSRGHGELFF. This chain connects TRBV7-6 to TRBJ2-2; possibly TRBD1 for D (6 bases). Trimming cost V 4 bases and J 7 bases, with 10 bases left between them. Germline CDR1 SGHVS, CDR2 FNYEAQ. This CDR3 region has 13 residues.

The sample holds a few counts of this clonotype. An end of the junction does not agree with germline; a read error may underlie this. The chain has TRBV5-1 and TRBJ1-1; 9 nucleotides align to TRBD1. The CDR3 sequence is 14 residues long. The germline V gene encodes CDR1 SGHRS and CDR2 YFSETQ. The CDR3 loop is CASKTGGVNIEAFF. The CDR3 DNA follows: TGCGCCAGCAAGACAGGGGGGGTGAACATTGAAGCTTTCTTT. The complete variable domain, with remaining parts taken from reference TRBV5-1 and TRBJ1-1, reads KAGVTQTPRYLIKTRGQQVTLSCSPISGHRSVSWYQQTPGQGLQFLFEYFSETQRNKGNFPGRFSGRQFSNSRSEMNVSTLELGDSALYLCASKTGGVNIEAFFGQGTRLTVV.

This clonotype was observed a handful of times. The rearrangement uses TRBV11-2 and TRBJ2-1; D possibly uses TRBD1 or TRBD2 (6 bases each). Per the germline V gene, CDR1 is SGHAT and CDR2 is FQNNGV. The ends were cut back, 5 bases at V and 10 bases at J, with 24 bases in the middle. This CDR3 is built from 16 residues. The CDR3 bases are TGTGCCAGCAGCGTTTGGCTCGGGGGCTCAGGAGCGGAGCAGTTCTTC. Amino acids: CASSVWLGGSGAEQFF.

This clonotype turned up a few times. This sequence joins TRBV20-1 and TRBJ2-7, with D perhaps TRBD1 (5 bases). Per germline, CDR1 DFQATT and CDR2 SNEGSKA (reference sequence). The V end was cut by 3 bases, the J end by 1 base, with 10 bases between. The CDR3 contains 13 residues. CDR3 nucleotides: TGCAGTGCTAGTGGGGCCCCTTCCTACGAGCAGTACTTC. Its translation is CSASGAPSYEQYF.

The sample holds a few counts of this clonotype. The chain links TRBV18 to TRBJ2-1; 10 bases fit TRBD1. The V segment lost 4 bases and the J segment 7 bases; nucleotides outside the gene matches: 1. The germline V gene encodes CDR1 KGHSH and CDR2 LQKENI. This CDR3 contains 13 residues. Here the CDR3 DNA reads TGTGCCAGCTCACAGGGACAGGGGAATGAGCAGTTCTTC. This translates into CASSQGQGNEQFF.

This clonotype showed up just a few times. This sequence joins TRBV5-1 and TRBJ2-1, with D unclear. The germline CDR1 and CDR2 sequences are SGHRS and YFSETQ. The V end was cut by 4 bases, the J end by 6 bases, with 14 bases between. The CDR3 is made up of 14 amino acids. The CDR3 spells CASSVGLVGNEQFF. The CDR3 nucleotides read TGCGCCAGCAGCGTGGGCCTGGTGGGCAATGAGCAGTTCTTC. The full variable domain, its missing parts supplied by reference TRBV5-1 and TRBJ2-1, is KAGVTQTPRYLIKTRGQQVTLSCSPISGHRSVSWYQQTPGQGLQFLFEYFSETQRNKGNFPGRFSGRQFSNSRSEMNVSTLELGDSALYLCASSVGLVGNEQFFGPGTRLTVL.